The T cell receptor (beta chain) under discussion was sequenced for a study of early T cells in non-severe SARS-CoV-2 infection. CDR3 length: 11 amino acids. Between the trimmed V and J ends, which lost 7 bases and 8 bases, there was a span of 9 bases. Germline CDR1 reads LNHDA; CDR2 reads SQIVND (reference sequence). Each CDR3 protein gets one entry after TCRdb re-called the 5' RACE reads with MiXCR. Of tens of thousands of distinct CDR3 sequences in the sample, less than 6.5% were seen once. The source material was whole blood, sampled at baseline. The chain combines TRBV19 with TRBJ2-1, with a tentative D call TRBD1 (6 bases). This TCR was sampled from an adult who was a healthcare worker with PCR-confirmed SARS-CoV-2 infection or an uninfected control (not recorded which). The CDR3 DNA reads TGTGCCAGTACCCACAGGGATGAGCAGTTCTTC. Protein product: CASTHRDEQFF.